Following are 16 T cell receptor beta chains from one sample sequenced in a study of blood T cell repertoires in COVID-19. Libraries were prepared by immunoSEQ multiplex PCR; TCRdb keeps only in-frame clonotypes and omits some of them. The sample lists more than 300,000 clones, roughly 91% occurring once. The source material was PBMCs or T cells enriched from blood (not recorded which). Source of these receptors: a woman aged 18-29 years who had recovered from COVID-19.

This chain links TRBV2 with TRBJ1-6; 10 positions match TRBD1. J lost 13 bases, V lost 8 bases, and 8 bases had no gene match. The CDR3 spans 13 residues. Germline V CDR1 and CDR2: SNHLY, FYNNEI. The CDR3 reads CASSETGGAPLHF. The DNA of the CDR3 is TGTGCCAGCTCTGAGACAGGGGGCGCCCCCCTCCACTTT. Full variable domain (missing parts from reference TRBV2 and TRBJ1-6): EPEVTQTPSHQVTQMGQEVILRCVPISNHLYFYWYRQILGQKVEFLVSFYNNEISEKSEIFDDQFSVERPDGSNFTLKIRSTKLEDSAMYFCASSETGGAPLHFGNGTRLTVT.

The V and J genes are TRBV7-9 and TRBJ1-2, with D perhaps TRBD1 (5 bases). In germline, CDR1 is SEHNR, CDR2 FQNEAQ (reference sequence). V was trimmed by 5 bases and J by 5 bases, leaving 27 bases between them. CDR3 length: 18 amino acids. The CDR3 DNA is TGTGCCAGCAGCCCGATACCTGGACACGAGTTCTACGATTATGGCTACACCTTC. Translating it yields CASSPIPGHEFYDYGYTF.

The chain uses TRBV9 and TRBJ1-2, with TRBD1 identical over 11 bases. Per the germline V gene, CDR1 is SGDLS and CDR2 is YYNGEE. This CDR3 has 18 amino acids. J was trimmed by 7 bases and V by 4 bases; bases with no gene match: 18. This chain's CDR3 is CASSSHRDRGGKYGGYTF. The CDR3 DNA follows: TGTGCCAGCAGCTCCCACCGGGACAGGGGGGGAAAATATGGTGGCTACACCTTC.

This chain joins TRBV5-1 and TRBJ1-1; D not resolved. Trimming took off 0 bases at V and 8 bases at J, with 8 bases between the two ends. Germline V CDR1 and CDR2: SGHRS, YFSETQ. This CDR3 comprises 12 residues. For the CDR3, the DNA is TGCGCCAGCAGCTTGGCGGGTTCGGAAGCTTTCTTT. Translated: CASSLAGSEAFF.

The CDR3 protein is CATSDSTGGTEAFF. DNA of the CDR3: TGTGCCACCAGTGATTCAACAGGGGGCACTGAAGCTTTCTTT. The chain couples TRBV24-1 to TRBJ1-1; TRBD1 aligns across 8 bases. This CDR3 is 14 amino acids long. Germline V gene data show CDR1 as KGHDR and CDR2 as SFDVKD. J lost 4 bases, V lost 2 bases, and 2 bases had no gene match.

This clone was counted a few times. The chain links TRBV2 to TRBJ1-6, with 8 bases fitting TRBD1. The CDR3 covers 18 residues. With 0 bases clipped from V and 9 bases from J, the junction kept 13 bases outside the gene matches. CDR1 is SNHLY, CDR2 FYNNEI, per germline. The CDR3 DNA reads TGTGCCAGCAGTGAAGCGCTCATAACAGGGGGGGCTACTTCACCCCTCCACTTT. This sequence encodes CASSEALITGGATSPLHF.

This sequence joins TRBV7-2 and TRBJ1-1; 7 nucleotides agree with TRBD1. V shed 2 bases and J 5 bases; nucleotides not matched to a gene: 5. There are 14 residues in the CDR3. The germline gives CDR1 SGHTA, CDR2 FQGNSA. This CDR3 reads CASSLIPRGTEAFF. The CDR3 nucleotides read TGTGCCAGCAGCTTAATCCCCAGGGGGACTGAAGCTTTCTTT.

The J gene is TRBJ1-5, the V gene TRBV4-1; D unclear. V was trimmed by 1 base and J by 3 bases, leaving 13 bases between them. This CDR3 is 16 amino acids long. Germline V gene sequence: CDR1 MGHRA, CDR2 YSYEKL. CDR3 bases: TGCGCCAGCAGCCAAGTCTCTACTCCTTCCAATCAGCCCCAGCATTTT. The encoded protein is CASSQVSTPSNQPQHF.

The chain has TRBV2 and TRBJ2-5; tentative D call: TRBD2 (6 bases). The CDR3 contains 15 residues. Germline V lookup: CDR1 SNHLY, CDR2 FYNNEI. Trimming removed 6 bases at V and 5 bases at J, with 19 bases between. The CDR3 DNA sequence: TGTGCCAGCAGAGCCGGGACTGTCTTAGAGGAGACCCAGTACTTC. The encoded protein is CASRAGTVLEETQYF.

The rearrangement joins TRBV18 to TRBJ2-7; 7 nucleotides match TRBD2. Trimming removed 3 bases from V and 5 bases from J; junction bases left unmatched: 1. Germline CDR1 reads KGHSH; CDR2 reads LQKENI. The CDR3 is 12 amino acids. The CDR3 bases are TGTGCCAGCTCACCGGGAGGGAACGAGCAGTACTTC. Translated: CASSPGGNEQYF.

The rearrangement joins TRBV12-3 or TRBV12-4 to TRBJ2-5, with unresolved D. The CDR3 loop spans 11 amino acids. V was trimmed by 3 bases and J by 3 bases, leaving 2 bases between them. CDR3: CASSFKETQYF. CDR3 nucleotides: TGTGCCAGCAGTTTCAAAGAGACCCAGTACTTC.

This chain connects TRBV19 to TRBJ2-5, with 10 bases lining up with TRBD2. The CDR3 consists of 15 residues. Germline V lookup: CDR1 LNHDA, CDR2 SQIVND (reference sequence). Trimming took 6 bases from V and 9 from J; bases not matched to a gene: 13. CDR3 region: CASRQASGGLGSQYF. CDR3 nucleotide sequence: TGTGCCAGTAGACAGGCTAGCGGGGGCCTTGGGTCCCAGTACTTC.

The CDR3 region has the DNA TGCGCCAGCAGCCAAGTGTGGTACGTCAGCGGGGGCCTTTTGAGCTCCTACAATGAGCAGTTCTTC. This sequence encodes CASSQVWYVSGGLLSSYNEQFF. V and J are TRBV4-3 and TRBJ2-1, with 8 bases matching TRBD2. The CDR3 sequence is 22 residues long. Germline V lookup: CDR1 LGHNA, CDR2 YSLEER. V shed 1 base and J 0 bases; nucleotides not matched to a gene: 20.

The gene calls are TRBV7-6 and TRBJ1-6, with 9 bases matching TRBD1. This CDR3 has 17 amino acids. Germline-derived CDR1 and CDR2 are SGHVS and FNYEAQ. J gave up 4 bases and V 1 base, and 5 bases lay outside the gene matches. CDR3 in DNA: TGTGCCAGCAGCTTAGACGGACAGGGGTTGTATAATTCACCCCTCCACTTT. Its translation is CASSLDGQGLYNSPLHF.

This clone was detected only a few times. The chain recombines TRBV7-2 with TRBJ2-3; 7 bases map to TRBD2. The CDR3 loop spans 16 amino acids. CDR1 and CDR2 (germline): SGHTA, FQGNSA. Trimming cost V 1 base and J 2 bases; bases outside gene matches: 6. The CDR3 bases are TGTGCCAGCAGCTTAGGTGGCCTAGCGGACACAGATACGCAGTATTTT. Translated, it gives CASSLGGLADTDTQYF.

The J gene is TRBJ2-7, the V gene TRBV5-6; TRBD1 might be the D (6 bases). Germline V lookup: CDR1 SGHDT, CDR2 YYEEEE. The CDR3 runs to 14 residues. Trimming shortened V by 4 bases and J by 4 bases, and 15 bases separated the two germline ends. CDR3: CASSPWTAKYEQYF. Written as DNA, the CDR3 is TGTGCCAGCAGCCCTTGGACAGCAAAATACGAGCAGTACTTC.